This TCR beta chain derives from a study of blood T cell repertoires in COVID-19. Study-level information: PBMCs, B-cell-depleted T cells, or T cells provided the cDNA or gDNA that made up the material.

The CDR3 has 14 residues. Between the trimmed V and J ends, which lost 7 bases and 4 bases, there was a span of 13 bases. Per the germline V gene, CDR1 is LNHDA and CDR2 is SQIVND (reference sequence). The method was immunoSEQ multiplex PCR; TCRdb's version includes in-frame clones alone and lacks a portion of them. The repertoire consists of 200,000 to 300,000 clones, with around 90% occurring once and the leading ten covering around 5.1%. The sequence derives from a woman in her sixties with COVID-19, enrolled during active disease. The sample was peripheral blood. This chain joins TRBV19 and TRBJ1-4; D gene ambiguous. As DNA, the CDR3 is TGTGCCAGTACCCGGGTCCAGTTTAATGAAAAACTGTTTTTT. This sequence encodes CASTRVQFNEKLFF. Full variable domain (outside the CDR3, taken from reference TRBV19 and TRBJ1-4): DGGITQSPKYLFRKEGQNVTLSCEQNLNHDAMYWYRQDPGQGLRLIYYSQIVNDFQKGDIAEGYSVSREKKESFPLTVTSAQKNPTAFYLCASTRVQFNEKLFFGSGTQLSVL.